The T cell receptor (beta chain) described here comes from a study of CD8 T cells in Susac syndrome. Germline V gene data show CDR1 as LNHDA and CDR2 as SQIVND (reference sequence). The CDR3 has 13 amino acids. V gave up 1 base and J gave up 2 bases, with 5 bases separating them. Reverse transcription of roughly 0.45 to 1 ug RNA used random hexamers. An immunoSEQ multiplex PCR generated amplified TCR beta CDR3 products spanning 54 Vbeta and 13 Jbeta. MiXCR, applied by TCRdb to the immunoSEQ multiplex PCR reads, yields one record per CDR3 protein. The sample shows about 200,000 distinct CDR3 sequences, roughly 96% of them seen only once.

The specimen sequenced was CD4+ T cells from PBMCs. The chain couples TRBV19 to TRBJ2-5; D is uncertain. The receptor was derived from a human donor with multiple sclerosis. The CDR3 DNA reads TGTGCCAGTAGTATAGGCCTGCAAGAGACCCAGTACTTC. Protein sequence: CASSIGLQETQYF.